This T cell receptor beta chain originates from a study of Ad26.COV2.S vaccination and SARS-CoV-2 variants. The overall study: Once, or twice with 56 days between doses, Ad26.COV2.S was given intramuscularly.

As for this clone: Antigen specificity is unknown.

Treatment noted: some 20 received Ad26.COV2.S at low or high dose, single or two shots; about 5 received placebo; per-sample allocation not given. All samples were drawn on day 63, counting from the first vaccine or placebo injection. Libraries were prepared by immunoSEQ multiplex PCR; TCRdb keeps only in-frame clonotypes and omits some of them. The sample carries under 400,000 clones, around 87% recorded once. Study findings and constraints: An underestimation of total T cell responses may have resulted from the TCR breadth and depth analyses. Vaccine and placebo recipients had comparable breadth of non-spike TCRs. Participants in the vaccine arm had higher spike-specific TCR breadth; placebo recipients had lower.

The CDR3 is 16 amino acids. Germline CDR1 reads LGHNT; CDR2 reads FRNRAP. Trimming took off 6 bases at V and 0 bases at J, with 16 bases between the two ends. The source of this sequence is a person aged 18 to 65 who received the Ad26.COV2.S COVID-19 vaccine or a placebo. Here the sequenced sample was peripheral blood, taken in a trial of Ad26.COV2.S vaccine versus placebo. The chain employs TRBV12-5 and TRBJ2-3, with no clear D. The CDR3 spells CASGSGIGFSTDTQYF. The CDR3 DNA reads TGTGCTAGTGGGAGTGGGATCGGCTTTAGCACAGATACGCAGTATTTT.